This T cell receptor (beta chain) was captured in a study of blood T cells in healthy people across ages. With a J-beta primer mix and a sample-barcoded 5' primer, a second PCR ran roughly 6 to 12 cycles. TCRdb reprocessed the 5' RACE reads with MiXCR, giving one entry per CDR3 protein. The sample has 910,000 or so distinct CDR3 sequences; roughly half are singletons. CDR3 size: 15 residues. Germline loops: CDR1 MDHEN, CDR2 SYDVKM. Total RNA extracted from each sample amounted to at least 5.5 micrograms. Sequences were obtained from blood. The clonotype originates from a woman aged 55 to 70 in good health. The chain joins TRBV28 to TRBJ2-4; 8 nucleotides agree with TRBD2. The J call is in doubt because the DNA end fits TRBJ2-7 better. This CDR3 reads CASIPLGRATYEQYF. The CDR3 DNA follows: TGTGCCAGCATTCCCCTCGGGAGGGCCACCTACGAGCAGTACTTC.